The clone carrying this TCR beta chain was observed a handful of times. Its antigen is not identified. The sample is drawn from a study of T cells in Graves' hyperthyroidism and ophthalmopathy. At the level of the study: Peripheral blood was taken when the disease was first diagnosed, before any treatment began.

CDR1 is LNHDA and CDR2 is SQIVND in the germline V gene (reference sequence). The V end lost 4 bases, the J end lost 0 bases, and 7 bases lay between the germline ends. The CDR3 contains 14 residues. Study-level findings and limits: The majority of expanded thyroid clonotypes above 0.001 also appeared in blood.

Aged 18 to 65, the patients had hyperthyroidism that was newly diagnosed and had lasted under 2 months. Clinical symptoms, serum thyroxine, TRAb, thyroid ultrasound and orbital computed tomography informed diagnoses. Regions amplified from RNA transcripts were the TCR beta CDR3 regions. The HTBI primer set drove a first-round RT-PCR of the TCR CDR3. TCRdb independently ran MiXCR on the multiplex PCR reads; one entry per CDR3 protein. In the table there are nearly 600,000 distinct CDR3 sequences, roughly 14% of which are singletons. The V and J genes are TRBV19 and TRBJ2-4; D remains unclear. The specimen was blood. The sequence derives from a woman aged 25 to 39 with Graves' hyperthyroidism that later progressed to Graves' ophthalmopathy. The CDR3 is CASSRTVAKNIQYF. The CDR3 coding sequence is TGTGCCAGTAGTAGGACGGTAGCCAAAAACATTCAGTACTTC.